This passage covers 5 T cell receptor beta chains from one sample sequenced in a study of breast tumors, draining lymph nodes, adjacent tissues (TCRdb year 2016). The lymph node samples were taken from the axillary draining lymph nodes of breast cancer patients. The library was produced with multiplex PCR. The sample was run on an Illumina HiSeq 2000. TCRdb reworked the public reads: Q25 trimming with fastp, MiXCR clone assembly, productive beta chains retained. For every CDR3 protein sequence, its rows merge into one entry that carries the most common genes and DNA. The sample table holds some 120,000 distinct CDR3 sequences, of which less than 20% were seen once. The top ten clones comprise approximately 3.5% of the sample. The sample comprised axillary lymph node tissue. These receptors originate from a female donor with breast cancer. Some clones in this sample may be carry-over from other donors' samples.

Notes on this clonotype: A single base separates this from a much larger clone, so it may be a read error. The genes are TRBV20-1 and TRBJ2-3, with 7 bases matching TRBD1. Unmatched junction bases numbered 14, after V lost 5 bases and J lost 6 bases. The germline V gene encodes CDR1 DFQATT and CDR2 SNEGSKA (reference sequence). CDR3 size: 15 residues. This CDR3 is CSAPPFRQGVDTQYF. Written as DNA, the CDR3 is TGCAGTGCTCCACCCTTTAGACAGGGAGTGGATACGCAGTATTTT.

As regards this clonotype: In this CDR3 the conserved last residue, phenylalanine or tryptophan, is missing, so a read error is likely. This sequence joins TRBV6-1 and TRBJ2-5; the match to TRBD1 covers 11 bases. CDR1 is MNHNS and CDR2 is SASEGT in the germline V gene. The CDR3 spans 15 residues. J lost 2 bases, V lost 2 bases, and 1 base had no gene match. CDR3 loop: CASSEWDRGQETQYL. In DNA, the CDR3 is TGTGCCAGCAGTGAATGGGACAGGGGGCAAGAGACCCAGTACCTC.

The sample holds many counts of this clonotype. This rearrangement joins TRBV7-3 to TRBJ1-2; no reliable D call. CDR1 SGHTA and CDR2 FQGTGA come from the germline V gene. Trimming took off 5 bases at V and 8 bases at J, with 12 bases between the two ends. The CDR3 loop spans 12 amino acids. CDR3 residues: CASSRDGEGYTF. CDR3 coding DNA: TGTGCCAGCAGCAGGGATGGAGAAGGCTACACCTTC.

The chain uses TRBV15 and TRBJ1-1; 9 bases match TRBD1. Germline V gene lookup returns CDR1 LNHNV and CDR2 YYDKDF (reference sequence). V dropped 4 bases and J dropped 6; count of bases not matched to a gene: 3. The CDR3 is made up of 13 amino acids. CDR3: CATSKRQGAEAFF. DNA for the CDR3: TGTGCCACCAGCAAACGACAGGGGGCTGAAGCTTTCTTT. Based on the CDR3 plus reference TRBV15 and TRBJ1-1, the full variable domain is DAMVIQNPRYQVTQFGKPVTLSCSQTLNHNVMYWYQQKSSQAPKLLFHYYDKDFNNEADTPDNFQSRRPNTSFCFLDIRSPGLGDTAMYLCATSKRQGAEAFFGQGTRLTVV.

This clonotype was observed many times. V is TRBV7-8 and J is TRBJ2-7; weak D call: TRBD2 (6 bases). The CDR3 is made up of 13 amino acids. Trimming took off 5 bases at V and 8 bases at J, with 16 bases between the two ends. Germline CDR1 SGHVS, CDR2 FQNEAQ. Here the CDR3 DNA reads TGTGCCAGCAGCCCAGAAACCGGGACTCAGCAGTACTTC. Encoded protein: CASSPETGTQQYF.